The clone carrying this T cell receptor (beta chain) was counted only a few times. These data originate in a study of cytomegalovirus exposure and HLA in healthy donors. In germline, CDR1 is SGHTA, CDR2 FQGTGA. This CDR3 spans 15 amino acids. V was pared by 4 bases and J by 5 bases, with 10 bases of the junction left unmatched. The PCR employed 60 Vbeta primers together with 13 Jbeta primers. The table came from immunoSEQ multiplex PCR; TCRdb's copy has only in-frame clones and leaves some out. This table holds some 180,000 clones, around 70% found once. V and J are TRBV7-3 and TRBJ1-2; 7 positions match TRBD1. This TCR was recovered from a male donor in good health and CMV-seronegative. Sequenced material: PBMCs. The CDR3 nucleotides read TGTGCCAGCAGCTCGTCCGGGACAGCCTTATATGGCTACACCTTC. Its protein is CASSSSGTALYGYTF.